Each of the 3 T cell receptor beta chains below was sequenced from the same sample in a study of blood T cell repertoires in COVID-19. TCRdb's copy holds only in-frame clones and misses some; the assay was immunoSEQ multiplex PCR. The sample lists about 200,000 clones, about 90% seen once, with 1% to 1.5% in the top ten. The sequenced sample was peripheral blood. These receptors were obtained from a man under 40 with acute or convalescent COVID-19.

The chain joins TRBV6-4 to TRBJ2-7; 12 bases line up with TRBD2. J was trimmed by 0 bases and V by 6 bases; bases with no gene match: 9. CDR1 is MRHNA and CDR2 is SNTAGT in the germline V gene. This CDR3 is built from 17 residues. The CDR3 region is CASRTRTSGESSYEQYF. In nucleotides, the CDR3 is TGTGCCAGCAGGACCAGGACTAGCGGGGAGAGCTCCTACGAGCAGTACTTC.

The rearrangement links TRBV30 to TRBJ2-3; 12 bases align to TRBD2. V was pared by 3 bases and J by 7 bases, with 11 bases of the junction left unmatched. This CDR3 has 16 residues. Germline CDR1 and CDR2: GTSNPN and SVGIG (reference sequence). CDR3 nucleotide sequence: TGTGCCTGGAGCGGACCAGGACTAGCGGGAATGAATACGCAGTATTTT. Protein sequence: CAWSGPGLAGMNTQYF.

The V and J genes are TRBV7-2 and TRBJ2-5; a possible D gene is TRBD1 (6 bases). The germline gives CDR1 SGHTA, CDR2 FQGNSA. V lost 2 bases and J lost 2, with 9 bases in between. The CDR3 consists of 14 residues. CDR3 DNA: TGTGCCAGCAGCTTATCCAGGGGACAAGAGACCCAGTACTTC. It is translated as CASSLSRGQETQYF.